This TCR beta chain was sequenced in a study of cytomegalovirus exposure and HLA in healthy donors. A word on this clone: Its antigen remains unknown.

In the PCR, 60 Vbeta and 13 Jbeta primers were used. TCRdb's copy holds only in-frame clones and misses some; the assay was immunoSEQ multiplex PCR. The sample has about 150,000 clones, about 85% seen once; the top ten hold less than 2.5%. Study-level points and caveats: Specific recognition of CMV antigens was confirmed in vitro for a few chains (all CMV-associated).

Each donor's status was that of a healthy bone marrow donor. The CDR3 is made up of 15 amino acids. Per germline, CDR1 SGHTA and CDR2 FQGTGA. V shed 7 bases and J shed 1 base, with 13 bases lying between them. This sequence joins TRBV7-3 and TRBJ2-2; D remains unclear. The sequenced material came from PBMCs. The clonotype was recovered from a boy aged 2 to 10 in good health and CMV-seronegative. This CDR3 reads CASNPAGGNTGELFF. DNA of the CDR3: TGTGCCAGCAACCCCGCCGGTGGGAACACCGGGGAGCTGTTTTTT.